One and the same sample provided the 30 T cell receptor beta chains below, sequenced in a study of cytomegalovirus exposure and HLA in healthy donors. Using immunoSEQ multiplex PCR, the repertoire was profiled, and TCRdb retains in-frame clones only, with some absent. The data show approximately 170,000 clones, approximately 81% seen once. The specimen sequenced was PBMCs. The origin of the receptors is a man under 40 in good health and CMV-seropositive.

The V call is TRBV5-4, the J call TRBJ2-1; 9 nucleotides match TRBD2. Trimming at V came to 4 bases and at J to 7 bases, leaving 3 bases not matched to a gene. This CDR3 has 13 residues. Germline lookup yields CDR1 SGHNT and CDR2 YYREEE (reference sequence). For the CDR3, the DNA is TGTGCCAGCAGCGGGGGACTAGCAAATGAGCAGTTCTTC. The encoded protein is CASSGGLANEQFF.

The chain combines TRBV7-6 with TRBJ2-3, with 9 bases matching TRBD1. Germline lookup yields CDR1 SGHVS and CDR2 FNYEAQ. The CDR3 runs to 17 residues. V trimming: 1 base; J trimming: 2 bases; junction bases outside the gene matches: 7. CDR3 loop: CASSLGTGQGITDTQYF. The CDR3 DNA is TGTGCCAGCAGCTTAGGGACCGGACAGGGGATCACAGATACGCAGTATTTT.

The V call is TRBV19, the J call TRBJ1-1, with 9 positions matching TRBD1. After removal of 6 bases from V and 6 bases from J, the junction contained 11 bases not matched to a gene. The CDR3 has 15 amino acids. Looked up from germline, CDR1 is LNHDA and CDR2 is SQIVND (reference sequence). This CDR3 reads CASSSTGGSLAEAFF. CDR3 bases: TGTGCCAGTAGCTCGACAGGGGGTAGTCTCGCTGAAGCTTTCTTT.

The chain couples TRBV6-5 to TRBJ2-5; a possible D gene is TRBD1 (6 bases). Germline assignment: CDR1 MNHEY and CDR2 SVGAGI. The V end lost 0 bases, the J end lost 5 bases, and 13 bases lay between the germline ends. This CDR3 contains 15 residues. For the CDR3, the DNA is TGTGCCAGCAGTTACTCCCCAGGGGCCAGTGAGACCCAGTACTTC. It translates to CASSYSPGASETQYF.

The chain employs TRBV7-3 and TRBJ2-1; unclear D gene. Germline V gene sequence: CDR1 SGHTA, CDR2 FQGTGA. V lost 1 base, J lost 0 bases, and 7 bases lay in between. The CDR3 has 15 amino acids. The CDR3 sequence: CASSLNLGSYNEQFF. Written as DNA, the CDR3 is TGTGCCAGCAGCTTAAACCTAGGCTCCTACAATGAGCAGTTCTTC. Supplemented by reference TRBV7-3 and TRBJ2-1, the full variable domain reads GAGVSQTPSNKVTEKGKYVELRCDPISGHTALYWYRQSLGQGPEFLIYFQGTGAADDSGLPNDRFFAVRPEGSVSTLKIQRTERGDSAVYLCASSLNLGSYNEQFFGPGTRLTVL.

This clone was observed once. The CDR3 spells CSVLTGGYYEQYF. CDR3 nucleotide sequence: TGCAGCGTTCTGACAGGGGGTTACTACGAGCAGTACTTC. V is TRBV29-1 and J is TRBJ2-7; TRBD1 matches 9 bases. V was pared by 5 bases and J by 3 bases, with 5 bases of the junction left unmatched. Per germline, CDR1 SQVTM and CDR2 ANQGSEA. CDR3 length: 13 amino acids.

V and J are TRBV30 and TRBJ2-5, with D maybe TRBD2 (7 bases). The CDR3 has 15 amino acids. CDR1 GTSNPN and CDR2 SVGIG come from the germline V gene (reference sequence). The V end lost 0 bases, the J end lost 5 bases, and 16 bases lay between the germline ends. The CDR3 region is CAWSVFGGGMETQYF. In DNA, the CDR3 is TGTGCCTGGAGTGTATTTGGCGGGGGCATGGAGACCCAGTACTTC.

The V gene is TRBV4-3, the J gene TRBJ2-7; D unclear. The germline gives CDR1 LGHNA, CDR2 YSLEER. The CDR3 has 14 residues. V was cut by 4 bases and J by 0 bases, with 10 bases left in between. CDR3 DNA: TGCGCCAGCAGCCCCGGGTTCCCCTCCTACGAGCAGTACTTC. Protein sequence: CASSPGFPSYEQYF.

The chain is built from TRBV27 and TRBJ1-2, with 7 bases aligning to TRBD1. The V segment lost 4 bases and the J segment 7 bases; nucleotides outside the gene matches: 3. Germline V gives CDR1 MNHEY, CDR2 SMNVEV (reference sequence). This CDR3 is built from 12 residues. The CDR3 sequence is CASSSGGFGYTF. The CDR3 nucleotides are TGTGCCAGCAGTTCAGGGGGTTTTGGCTACACCTTC.

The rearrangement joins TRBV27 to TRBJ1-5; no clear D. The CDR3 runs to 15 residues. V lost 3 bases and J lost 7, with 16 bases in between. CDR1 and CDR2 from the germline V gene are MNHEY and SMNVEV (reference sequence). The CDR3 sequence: CASSLAGLVRQPQHF. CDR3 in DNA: TGTGCCAGCAGTTTGGCAGGACTTGTTAGGCAGCCCCAGCATTTT.

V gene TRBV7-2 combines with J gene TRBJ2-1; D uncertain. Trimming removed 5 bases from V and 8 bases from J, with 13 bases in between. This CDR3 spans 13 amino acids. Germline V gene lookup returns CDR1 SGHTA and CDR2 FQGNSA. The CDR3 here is CASSPYLVDEQFF. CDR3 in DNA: TGTGCCAGCAGCCCGTATCTAGTAGATGAGCAGTTCTTC.

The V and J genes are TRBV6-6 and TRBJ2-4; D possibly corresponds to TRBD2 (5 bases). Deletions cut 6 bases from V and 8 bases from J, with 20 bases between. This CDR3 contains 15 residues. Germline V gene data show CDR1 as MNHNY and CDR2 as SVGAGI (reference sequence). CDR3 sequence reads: CASSPGVRPGDIQYF. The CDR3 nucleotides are TGTGCCAGCAGCCCCGGCGTGCGGCCCGGGGACATTCAGTACTTC.

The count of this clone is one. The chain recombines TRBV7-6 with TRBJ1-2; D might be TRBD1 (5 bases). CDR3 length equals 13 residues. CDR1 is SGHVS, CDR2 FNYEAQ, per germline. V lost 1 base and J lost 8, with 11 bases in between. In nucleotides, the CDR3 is TGTGCCAGCAGCTTAGGTCAGGGTGAAGGCTACACCTTC. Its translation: CASSLGQGEGYTF. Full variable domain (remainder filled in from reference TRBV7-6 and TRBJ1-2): GAGVSQSPRYKVTKRGQDVALRCDPISGHVSLYWYRQALGQGPEFLTYFNYEAQQDKSGLPNDRFSAERPEGSISTLTIQRTEQRDSAMYRCASSLGQGEGYTFGSGTRLTVV.

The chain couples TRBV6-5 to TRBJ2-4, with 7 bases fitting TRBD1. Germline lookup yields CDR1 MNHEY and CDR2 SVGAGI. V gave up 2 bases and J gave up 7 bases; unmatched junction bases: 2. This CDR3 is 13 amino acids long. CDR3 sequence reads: CASSYDRANIQYF. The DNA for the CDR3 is TGTGCCAGCAGTTACGACAGGGCGAACATTCAGTACTTC.

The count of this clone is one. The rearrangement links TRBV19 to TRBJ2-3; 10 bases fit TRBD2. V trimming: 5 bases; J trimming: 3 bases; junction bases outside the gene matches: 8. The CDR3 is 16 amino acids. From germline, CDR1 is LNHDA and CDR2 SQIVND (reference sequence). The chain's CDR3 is CASSVSGGAWTDTQYF. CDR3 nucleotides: TGTGCCAGTAGTGTCAGCGGGGGGGCCTGGACAGATACGCAGTATTTT.

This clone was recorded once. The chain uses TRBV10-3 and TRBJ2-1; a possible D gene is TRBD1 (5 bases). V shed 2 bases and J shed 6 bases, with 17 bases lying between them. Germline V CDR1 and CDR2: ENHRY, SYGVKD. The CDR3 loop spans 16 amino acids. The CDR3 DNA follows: TGTGCCATCAGTGAGGGTAGGGGCTTGAGTCCCAATGAGCAGTTCTTC. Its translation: CAISEGRGLSPNEQFF.

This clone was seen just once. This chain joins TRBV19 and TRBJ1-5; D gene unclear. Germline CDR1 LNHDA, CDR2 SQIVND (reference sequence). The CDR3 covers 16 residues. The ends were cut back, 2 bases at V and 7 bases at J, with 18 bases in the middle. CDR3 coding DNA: TGTGCCAGTAGTATAAATCCCAGCGGAGCCGCCCAGCCCCAGCATTTT. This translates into CASSINPSGAAQPQHF.

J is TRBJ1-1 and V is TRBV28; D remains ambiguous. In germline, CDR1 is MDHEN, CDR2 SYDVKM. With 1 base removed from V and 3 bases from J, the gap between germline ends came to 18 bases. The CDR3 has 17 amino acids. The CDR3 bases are TGTGCCAGCAGTTTATCCGGTGGGCCTTTAGAGTACACTGAAGCTTTCTTT. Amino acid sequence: CASSLSGGPLEYTEAFF. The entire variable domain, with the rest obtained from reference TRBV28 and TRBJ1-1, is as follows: DVKVTQSSRYLVKRTGEKVFLECVQDMDHENMFWYRQDPGLGLRLIYFSYDVKMKEKGDIPEGYSVSREKKERFSLILESASTNQTSMYLCASSLSGGPLEYTEAFFGQGTRLTVV.

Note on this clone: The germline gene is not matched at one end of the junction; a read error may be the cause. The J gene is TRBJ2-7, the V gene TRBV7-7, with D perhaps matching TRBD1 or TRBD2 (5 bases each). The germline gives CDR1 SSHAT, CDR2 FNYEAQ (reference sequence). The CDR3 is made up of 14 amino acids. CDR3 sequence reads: CASSLGTGTYEQYF. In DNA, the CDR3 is TGTGCTAGCAGCTTAGGGACGGGAACCTACGAGCAGTACTTC. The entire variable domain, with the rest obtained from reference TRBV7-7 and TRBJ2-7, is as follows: GAGVSQSPRYKVTKRGQDVTLRCDPISSHATLYWYQQALGQGPEFLTYFNYEAQPDKSGLPSDRFSAERPEGSISTLTIQRTEQRDSAMYRCASSLGTGTYEQYFGPGTRLTVT.

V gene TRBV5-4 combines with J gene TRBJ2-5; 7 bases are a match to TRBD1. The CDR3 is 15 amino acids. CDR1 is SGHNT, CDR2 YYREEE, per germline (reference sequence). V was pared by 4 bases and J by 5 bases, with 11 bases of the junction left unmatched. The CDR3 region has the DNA TGTGCCAGCAGCGTATCCACAGGGGTGGGGGAGACCCAGTACTTC. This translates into CASSVSTGVGETQYF. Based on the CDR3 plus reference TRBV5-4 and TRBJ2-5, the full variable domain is ETGVTQSPTHLIKTRGQQVTLRCSSQSGHNTVSWYQQALGQGPQFIFQYYREEENGRGNFPPRFSGLQFPNYSSELNVNALELDDSALYLCASSVSTGVGETQYFGPGTRLLVL.

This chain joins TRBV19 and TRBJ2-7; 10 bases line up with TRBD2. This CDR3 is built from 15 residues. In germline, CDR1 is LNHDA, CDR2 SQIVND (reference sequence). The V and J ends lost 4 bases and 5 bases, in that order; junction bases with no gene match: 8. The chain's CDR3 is CASSTTSGAFHEQYF. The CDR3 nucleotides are TGTGCCAGTAGTACAACTAGCGGGGCTTTCCACGAGCAGTACTTC.

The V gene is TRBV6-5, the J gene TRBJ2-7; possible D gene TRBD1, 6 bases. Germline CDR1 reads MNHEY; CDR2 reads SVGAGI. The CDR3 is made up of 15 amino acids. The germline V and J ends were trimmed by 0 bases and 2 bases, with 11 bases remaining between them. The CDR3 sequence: CASSYSPGDAYEQYF. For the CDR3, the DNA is TGTGCCAGCAGTTACTCGCCAGGGGATGCCTACGAGCAGTACTTC.

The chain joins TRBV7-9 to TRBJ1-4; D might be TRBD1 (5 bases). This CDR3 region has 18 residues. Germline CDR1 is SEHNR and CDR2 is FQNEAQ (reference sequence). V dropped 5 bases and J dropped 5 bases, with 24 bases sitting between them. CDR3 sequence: CASSATDYGGYRNEKLFF. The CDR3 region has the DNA TGTGCCAGCAGCGCGACAGATTACGGGGGTTACCGCAATGAAAAACTGTTTTTT.

This CDR3 reads CASSDPSGTDTQYF. Written as DNA, the CDR3 is TGTGCCAGCAGTGATCCCAGCGGCACAGATACGCAGTATTTT. The chain carries TRBV28 and TRBJ2-3; D is uncertain. Germline CDR1 reads MDHEN; CDR2 reads SYDVKM. With 5 bases removed from V and 1 base from J, the gap between germline ends came to 10 bases. The CDR3 has 14 residues.

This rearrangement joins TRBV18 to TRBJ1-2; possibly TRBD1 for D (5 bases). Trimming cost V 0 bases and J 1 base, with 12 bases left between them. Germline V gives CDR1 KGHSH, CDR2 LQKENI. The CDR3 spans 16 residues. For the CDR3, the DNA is TGTGCCAGCTCACCACCCGGGGGGAGCCGTAACTATGGCTACACCTTC. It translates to CASSPPGGSRNYGYTF.

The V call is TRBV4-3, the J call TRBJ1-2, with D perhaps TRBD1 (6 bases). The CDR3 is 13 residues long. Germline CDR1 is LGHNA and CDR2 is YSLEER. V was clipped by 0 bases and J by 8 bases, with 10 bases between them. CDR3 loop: CASSQEWGRGYTF. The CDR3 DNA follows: TGCGCCAGCAGCCAAGAATGGGGGCGAGGCTACACCTTC.

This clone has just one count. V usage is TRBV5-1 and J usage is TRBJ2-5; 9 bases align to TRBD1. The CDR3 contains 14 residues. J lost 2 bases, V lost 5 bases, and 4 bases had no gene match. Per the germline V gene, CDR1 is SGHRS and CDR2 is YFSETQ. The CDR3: CASRSGTGQETQYF. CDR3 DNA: TGCGCCAGCAGATCAGGGACAGGGCAAGAGACCCAGTACTTC.

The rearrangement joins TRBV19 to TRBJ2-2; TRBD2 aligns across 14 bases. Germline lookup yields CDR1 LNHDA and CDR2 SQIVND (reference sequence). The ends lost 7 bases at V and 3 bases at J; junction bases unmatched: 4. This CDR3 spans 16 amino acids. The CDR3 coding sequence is TGTGCCAGTAAGACTAGCGGGAGGGCCGACACCGGGGAGCTGTTTTTT. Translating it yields CASKTSGRADTGELFF.

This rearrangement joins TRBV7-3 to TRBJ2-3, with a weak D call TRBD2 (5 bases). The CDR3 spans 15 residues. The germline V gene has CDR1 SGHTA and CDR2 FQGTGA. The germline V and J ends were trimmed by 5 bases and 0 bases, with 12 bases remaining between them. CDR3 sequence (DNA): TGTGCCAGCAGCCTCTTACCGGGGAGCACAGATACGCAGTATTTT. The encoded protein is CASSLLPGSTDTQYF.

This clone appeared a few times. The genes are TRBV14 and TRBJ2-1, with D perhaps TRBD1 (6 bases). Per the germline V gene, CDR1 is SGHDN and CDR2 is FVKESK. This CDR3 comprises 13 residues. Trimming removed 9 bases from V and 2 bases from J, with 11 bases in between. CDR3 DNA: TGTGCCAGTACGACAGGTACCTACAATGAGCAGTTCTTC. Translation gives CASTTGTYNEQFF.